The 20 T cell receptor beta chains presented below share a single source sample, sequenced in a study of response to subunit inactivated influenza vaccine. TCRdb reanalysed the RT-PCR reads using MiXCR and keeps one entry per CDR3 protein. The sample has about 700,000 distinct CDR3 sequences, roughly 14% seen once. This sample comprised PBMCs from blood, obtained 14 to 15 days before vaccination. All receptors come from a man in his fifties or sixties who received an inactivated influenza vaccine.

This CDR3 is CASSPQGVGELFF. For the CDR3, the DNA is TGTGCCAGCAGCCCTCAGGGAGTCGGGGAGCTGTTTTTT. V gene TRBV7-2 combines with J gene TRBJ2-2; D may match TRBD1 or TRBD2 (5 bases each). The CDR3 covers 13 residues. The germline V and J ends were trimmed by 5 bases and 7 bases, with 11 bases remaining between them. The germline V gene encodes CDR1 SGHTA and CDR2 FQGNSA.

The CDR3 loop reads CASSLTKNQPQHF. The CDR3 DNA is TGTGCCAGCAGTTTAACGAAGAATCAGCCCCAGCATTTT. The V call is TRBV27, the J call TRBJ1-5; D unclear. CDR1 MNHEY and CDR2 SMNVEV come from the germline V gene (reference sequence). The CDR3 spans 13 residues. Trimming removed 2 bases at V and 4 bases at J, with 6 bases between.

The sample holds many counts of this clonotype. V usage is TRBV10-3 and J usage is TRBJ2-5, with 10 bases identical to TRBD1. Looked up from germline, CDR1 is ENHRY and CDR2 is SYGVKD. This CDR3 contains 14 residues. V lost 6 bases and J lost 5; bases outside the gene matches: 6. The chain's CDR3 is CAISSTGGGETQYF. The DNA of the CDR3 is TGTGCCATCAGCTCGACAGGGGGCGGTGAGACCCAGTACTTC.

The J gene is TRBJ2-7, the V gene TRBV27; D not certain. The CDR3 has 15 residues. Germline V lookup: CDR1 MNHEY, CDR2 SMNVEV (reference sequence). Trimming left V 1 base short and J 2 bases short, with 12 bases between. CDR3 sequence (DNA): TGTGCCAGCAGTTTATTAGGGAATACGGCCTACGAGCAGTACTTC. Its translation: CASSLLGNTAYEQYF.

The sample holds a few counts of this clonotype. The chain couples TRBV5-1 to TRBJ2-7; TRBD2 is a possible D gene (5 bases). V dropped 4 bases and J dropped 0 bases, with 11 bases sitting between them. The CDR3 is 14 residues long. Germline assignment: CDR1 SGHRS and CDR2 YFSETQ. The CDR3 spells CASSHSGSSYEQYF. The CDR3 DNA reads TGCGCCAGCAGCCACAGCGGTAGCTCCTACGAGCAGTACTTC.

This clonotype was counted between two and nine times. The chain employs TRBV20-1 and TRBJ2-7, with TRBD1 matching over 9 bases. The trim removed 3 bases at V and 6 bases at J, leaving 9 bases unmatched. The CDR3 runs to 14 residues. Germline-derived CDR1 and CDR2 are DFQATT and SNEGSKA (reference sequence). CDR3 sequence: CSARDHGTGSEQYF. The CDR3 DNA is TGCAGTGCTAGGGACCACGGGACAGGGAGCGAGCAGTACTTC.

This clonotype was observed many times. The gene calls are TRBV12-3 or TRBV12-4 and TRBJ1-5; 7 bases align to TRBD1. The V segment lost 6 bases and the J segment 6 bases; nucleotides outside the gene matches: 8. CDR3 length: 14 amino acids. For the CDR3, the DNA is TGTGCCAGCAGCCAGGGACAGCGGGTTCAGCCCCAGCATTTT. Amino acid sequence: CASSQGQRVQPQHF.

This clonotype has more than one count but fewer than ten. The CDR3 coding sequence is TGTGCCAGCAGAACTGCAGGGTTCCTCGCGGAGCAGTACTTC. This translates into CASRTAGFLAEQYF. The chain links TRBV2 to TRBJ2-7; D perhaps matches TRBD1 (5 bases). CDR3 length equals 14 residues. CDR1 SNHLY and CDR2 FYNNEI come from the germline V gene. V was clipped by 6 bases and J by 7 bases, with 19 bases between them.

The gene calls are TRBV15 and TRBJ2-5; D possibly corresponds to TRBD1 (5 bases). Germline V gives CDR1 LNHNV, CDR2 YYDKDF (reference sequence). This CDR3 contains 14 residues. Trimming cost V 0 bases and J 3 bases, with 8 bases left between them. The CDR3 reads CATSRDPGKETQYF. The CDR3 DNA sequence: TGTGCCACCAGCAGAGATCCAGGGAAAGAGACCCAGTACTTC.

This clonotype occurred many times. The chain combines TRBV28 with TRBJ2-2; maybe TRBD1 (5 bases). Looked up from germline, CDR1 is MDHEN and CDR2 is SYDVKM. Deletions cut 6 bases from V and 5 bases from J, with 16 bases between. This CDR3 has 15 residues. CDR3: CASRRRTPGTGELFF. The CDR3 coding sequence is TGTGCCAGCAGACGACGGACCCCAGGGACCGGGGAGCTGTTTTTT.

This chain connects TRBV4-2 to TRBJ2-7; the D is unclear. Germline values: CDR1 LGHNA, CDR2 YNFKEQ. The CDR3 is 14 residues long. Trimming removed 1 base at V and 2 bases at J, with 9 bases between. Here the CDR3 DNA reads TGTGCCAGCAGCCAAGGTTACCCGACCTACGAGCAGTACTTC. Translated: CASSQGYPTYEQYF.

The gene calls are TRBV7-9 and TRBJ1-2; D is ambiguous. CDR3 length: 13 residues. Trimming took 1 base from V and 5 from J, leaving 8 bases between them. Germline values: CDR1 SEHNR, CDR2 FQNEAQ (reference sequence). The CDR3 here is CASSLGQKYGYTF. CDR3 nucleotide sequence: TGTGCCAGCAGCTTAGGGCAGAAGTATGGCTACACCTTC.

This clonotype has ten or more counts. The J gene is TRBJ2-5, the V gene TRBV12-3 or TRBV12-4; unclear D gene. The CDR3 loop spans 12 amino acids. V was cut by 2 bases and J by 4 bases, with 5 bases left in between. This CDR3 is CASSLTSETQYF. The CDR3 DNA follows: TGTGCCAGCAGTTTAACTTCAGAGACCCAGTACTTC.

The CDR3 sequence: CSALDRAAEAFF. For the CDR3, the DNA is TGCAGTGCTTTGGACAGGGCGGCTGAAGCTTTCTTT. The rearrangement links TRBV20-1 to TRBJ1-1; 8 bases fit TRBD1. The CDR3 extends over 12 amino acids. The germline V gene encodes CDR1 DFQATT and CDR2 SNEGSKA (reference sequence). V shed 5 bases and J 6 bases; nucleotides not matched to a gene: 5.

This clonotype has more than one count but fewer than ten. The J gene is TRBJ2-1, the V gene TRBV6-1; the match to TRBD2 covers 12 bases. The V gene end was trimmed by 7 bases and the J gene end by 7 bases; junction bases not matched to a gene: 5. CDR3 length equals 14 residues. Germline V gene sequence: CDR1 MNHNS, CDR2 SASEGT. The CDR3 reads CASIQLAGGNEQFF. The DNA for the CDR3 is TGTGCCAGCATACAACTAGCGGGAGGTAATGAGCAGTTCTTC.

The gene calls are TRBV2 and TRBJ1-5; no clear D. There are 11 residues in the CDR3. Between the trimmed V and J ends, which lost 6 bases and 7 bases, there was a span of 7 bases. Germline CDR1 is SNHLY and CDR2 is FYNNEI. This CDR3 reads CASRKDQPQHF. The DNA for the CDR3 is TGTGCCAGCAGAAAGGACCAGCCCCAGCATTTT.

The genes are TRBV20-1 and TRBJ2-2; 11 bases are shared with TRBD2. CDR3 length equals 20 residues. In germline, CDR1 is DFQATT, CDR2 SNEGSKA (reference sequence). Germline trimming cut 1 base from V and 3 bases from J; bases unmatched to any gene: 16. The CDR3 spells CSARVARGLAGGIYTGELFF. In DNA form, the CDR3 reads TGCAGTGCTAGAGTCGCCCGTGGGCTAGCGGGGGGAATTTACACCGGGGAGCTGTTTTTT.

The J gene is TRBJ2-6, the V gene TRBV20-1; D might be TRBD2 (5 bases). This CDR3 contains 16 residues. Germline lookup yields CDR1 DFQATT and CDR2 SNEGSKA (reference sequence). The V gene lost 3 bases and the J gene lost 0 bases, with 12 bases spanning the gap. The CDR3 DNA sequence: TGCAGTGCTAGCCCAGCGGTACCCTCTGGGGCCAACGTCCTGACTTTC. Protein sequence: CSASPAVPSGANVLTF.

This clonotype was recorded a few times. The chain carries TRBV12-3 or TRBV12-4 and TRBJ1-3, with D maybe TRBD1 (6 bases). The CDR3 is 14 residues long. Trimming stripped 2 bases from V and 8 bases from J, with 13 bases between. The CDR3 DNA is TGTGCCAGCAGTTTAAGGGACAACGCGGACACCATATATTTT. Translation gives CASSLRDNADTIYF.

This clonotype showed up many times. The chain uses TRBV5-1 and TRBJ2-5; 13 bases fit TRBD2. The V gene end was trimmed by 4 bases and the J gene end by 2 bases; junction bases not matched to a gene: 5. Germline V CDR1 and CDR2: SGHRS, YFSETQ. This CDR3 has 16 amino acids. The DNA for the CDR3 is TGCGCCAGCAGCCAGGGACTAGCGGGATATCAAGAGACCCAGTACTTC. Amino acid sequence: CASSQGLAGYQETQYF.